The 28 T cell receptor beta chains below were found in one sample sequenced in a study of cytomegalovirus exposure and HLA in healthy donors. Amplification used 60 Vbeta primers and 13 Jbeta primers. The repertoire was sequenced with immunoSEQ multiplex PCR; TCRdb's copy has only in-frame clones and lacks some. This table holds roughly 200,000 clones. Sequencing was performed on PBMCs. These receptors all stem from a girl between 2 and 10 years old in good health and CMV-seropositive.

V gene TRBV7-2 combines with J gene TRBJ2-1, with 10 nucleotides matching TRBD2. Losses at the gene ends were 6 bases for V and 3 bases for J; bases not matched to a gene: 5. Germline V lookup: CDR1 SGHTA, CDR2 FQGNSA. The CDR3 totals 15 residues. CDR3 protein: CASSPGTSVYNEQFF. The DNA for the CDR3 is TGTGCCAGCAGTCCCGGGACTAGCGTCTACAATGAGCAGTTCTTC. Based on the CDR3 plus reference TRBV7-2 and TRBJ2-1, the full variable domain is GAGVSQSPSNKVTEKGKDVELRCDPISGHTALYWYRQSLGQGLEFLIYFQGNSAPDKSGLPSDRFSAERTGGSVSTLTIQRTQQEDSAVYLCASSPGTSVYNEQFFGPGTRLTVL.

The rearrangement joins TRBV10-2 to TRBJ2-2; 7 nucleotides line up with TRBD1. The CDR3 runs 15 residues. With 2 bases clipped from V and 2 bases from J, the junction kept 2 bases outside the gene matches. Germline assignment: CDR1 WSHSY and CDR2 SAAADI. The CDR3 region has the DNA TGCGCCAGCAGTGAGGACAGGGTAAACACCGGGGAGCTGTTTTTT. Translation gives CASSEDRVNTGELFF.

J is TRBJ1-3 and V is TRBV6-4; D unclear. The length of the CDR3 is 18 residues. Germline V gives CDR1 MRHNA, CDR2 SNTAGT. Trimming removed 4 bases from V and 0 bases from J, with 19 bases in between. The CDR3: CASSAPLGLRSSGNTIYF. Here the CDR3 DNA reads TGTGCCAGCAGTGCCCCCCTGGGTCTCCGGAGCTCTGGAAACACCATATATTTT.

The chain is built from TRBV6-5 and TRBJ1-5; D gene uncertain. This CDR3 has 14 residues. Germline V CDR1 and CDR2: MNHEY, SVGAGI. The germline V and J ends were trimmed by 0 bases and 9 bases, with 12 bases remaining between them. The CDR3 sequence: CASSYSQVPGPQHF. CDR3 sequence (DNA): TGTGCCAGCAGTTACTCGCAGGTACCCGGGCCCCAGCATTTT.

The gene calls are TRBV11-3 and TRBJ2-2; unclear D gene. The CDR3 totals 16 residues. The germline V and J ends were trimmed by 1 base and 3 bases, with 12 bases remaining between them. CDR1 and CDR2 from the germline V gene are SGHNT and YENEEA. The CDR3 DNA reads as TGTGCCAGCAGCTTAGGTGGGCCCATCGACACCGGGGAGCTGTTTTTT. As protein: CASSLGGPIDTGELFF.

The V and J genes are TRBV27 and TRBJ2-7; 12 positions match TRBD1. CDR1 and CDR2 from the germline V gene are MNHEY and SMNVEV (reference sequence). V lost 7 bases and J lost 6; bases outside the gene matches: 7. The CDR3 length is 14 residues. CDR3 DNA: TGTGCCAGCACCTCGGGGACAGGGGGCCTCGAGCAGTACTTC. Amino acid sequence: CASTSGTGGLEQYF.

This rearrangement joins TRBV29-1 to TRBJ1-4, with D possibly being TRBD1 (6 bases). The CDR3 contains 13 residues. Deletions cut 6 bases from V and 8 bases from J, with 16 bases between. Per germline, CDR1 SQVTM and CDR2 ANQGSEA. The CDR3 loop reads CSVGQIRGEKLFF. CDR3 in DNA: TGCAGCGTAGGACAGATCAGAGGGGAAAAACTGTTTTTT.

The gene calls are TRBV7-9 and TRBJ2-1; D is possibly TRBD2 (6 bases). CDR3 length equals 13 residues. V gave up 5 bases and J gave up 6 bases, with 11 bases separating them. Germline loops: CDR1 SEHNR, CDR2 FQNEAQ (reference sequence). This CDR3 is CASSPGLLNEQFF. The CDR3 DNA is TGTGCCAGCAGCCCGGGACTTCTCAATGAGCAGTTCTTC. Drawing the rest from reference TRBV7-9 and TRBJ2-1, the complete variable domain is DTGVSQNPRHKITKRGQNVTFRCDPISEHNRLYWYRQTLGQGPEFLTYFQNEAQLEKSRLLSDRFSAERPKGSFSTLEIQRTEQGDSAMYLCASSPGLLNEQFFGPGTRLTVL.

The CDR3 DNA sequence: TGTGCCAGCAGTGACCTCAGATGGGACAGCTACGAGCAGTACTTC. Translated, it gives CASSDLRWDSYEQYF. V usage is TRBV6-1 and J usage is TRBJ2-7; 7 positions agree with TRBD1. The V segment lost 3 bases and the J segment 3 bases; nucleotides outside the gene matches: 8. This CDR3 contains 15 residues. Germline loops: CDR1 MNHNS, CDR2 SASEGT.

CDR3 amino acids: CASTVLALEGDTQYF. Written as DNA, the CDR3 is TGCGCCAGCACCGTACTAGCGCTAGAGGGAGATACGCAGTATTTT. The chain is built from TRBV5-1 and TRBJ2-3, with 7 bases aligning to TRBD2. The CDR3 has 15 residues. V lost 6 bases, J lost 5 bases, and 12 bases stayed unmatched. Germline CDR1 and CDR2: SGHRS and YFSETQ. Together with reference TRBV5-1 and TRBJ2-3, the CDR3 gives the full variable domain: KAGVTQTPRYLIKTRGQQVTLSCSPISGHRSVSWYQQTPGQGLQFLFEYFSETQRNKGNFPGRFSGRQFSNSRSEMNVSTLELGDSALYLCASTVLALEGDTQYFGPGTRLTVL.

V and J are TRBV4-2 and TRBJ1-4; TRBD1 matches at 9 bases. After removal of 4 bases from V and 8 bases from J, the junction contained 11 bases not matched to a gene. CDR3 size: 16 residues. The germline V gene encodes CDR1 LGHNA and CDR2 YNFKEQ. Here the CDR3 DNA reads TGTGCCAGCAGCCTGACCGCACAGGGGGCCTGGGAAAAACTGTTTTTT. It is translated as CASSLTAQGAWEKLFF.

V is TRBV29-1 and J is TRBJ2-1; 8 bases map to TRBD1. This CDR3 contains 12 residues. CDR1 and CDR2 (germline): SQVTM, ANQGSEA. CDR3 residues: CTGQGNENEQFF. CDR3 nucleotides: TGCACCGGACAGGGTAATGAGAATGAGCAGTTCTTC.

This chain connects TRBV29-1 to TRBJ1-1; D remains unclear. The CDR3 is made up of 12 amino acids. The V gene lost 7 bases and the J gene lost 6 bases, with 15 bases spanning the gap. Germline assignment: CDR1 SQVTM and CDR2 ANQGSEA. Written as DNA, the CDR3 is TGCAGCGCCTTGGGCCGGAGGGCTGAAGCTTTCTTT. This codes for CSALGRRAEAFF.

The chain joins TRBV21-1 to TRBJ2-7; the D call of TRBD1 is as the table states it, not checked on the DNA. TRBV21-1 is noted as a pseudogene. This CDR3 is 15 amino acids long. CDR3 in amino acids: CASIRRDTLSCEQYF. The CDR3 DNA reads TGTGCCAGTATCCGCCGGGACACCTTAAGCTGCGAGCAGTACTTC.

V and J are TRBV7-9 and TRBJ2-1, with D perhaps TRBD2 (7 bases). Per germline, CDR1 SEHNR and CDR2 FQNEAQ (reference sequence). The CDR3 is 12 residues long. The CDR3 sequence is CSPGGLNNEQFF. CDR3 nucleotide sequence: TGTTCTCCCGGGGGGCTCAACAATGAGCAGTTCTTC.

CDR3 protein: CASSLYGTGFYEQYF. The CDR3 DNA sequence: TGCGCCAGCAGCTTGTATGGGACAGGGTTCTACGAGCAGTACTTC. This chain joins TRBV5-1 and TRBJ2-7, with 9 bases that match TRBD1. Germline loops: CDR1 SGHRS, CDR2 YFSETQ. The CDR3 sequence is 15 residues long. V was clipped by 1 base and J by 3 bases; unmatched bases: 5.

The rearrangement joins TRBV6-5 to TRBJ1-6; the D is unclear. This CDR3 contains 13 residues. Trimming cost V 5 bases and J 12 bases, with 14 bases left between them. Germline V gene data show CDR1 as MNHEY and CDR2 as SVGAGI. The CDR3 DNA reads TGTGCCAGCAGTCGGGTCCGAACCGAACCCCTCCACTTT. It codes for CASSRVRTEPLHF.

This clone shows up as medium-sized by frequency. CDR3 coding DNA: TGTGCCAGCAGTGAGGTGACTACTATAAACACTGAAGCTTTCTTT. Protein product: CASSEVTTINTEAFF. The gene calls are TRBV28 and TRBJ1-1, with unresolved D. Trimming left V 5 bases short and J 2 bases short, with 15 bases between. The germline gives CDR1 MDHEN, CDR2 SYDVKM. This CDR3 contains 15 residues.

Notes on this clone: The conserved closing phenylalanine or tryptophan is absent in this CDR3, likely reflecting a read error. The chain combines TRBV28 with TRBJ1-2; D is undetermined. With 8 bases removed from V and 2 bases from J, the gap between germline ends came to 12 bases. CDR1 is MDHEN, CDR2 SYDVKM, per germline. This CDR3 has 13 residues. CDR3 coding DNA: TGTGCCAGCTTCCTAAGTAAAAACTATGGCTACACCCTC. Its translation is CASFLSKNYGYTL.

This chain links TRBV13 with TRBJ2-7; tentative D call: TRBD2 (5 bases). Trimming removed 4 bases at V and 4 bases at J, with 14 bases between. Germline V CDR1 and CDR2: PRHDT, FYEKMQ (reference sequence). The CDR3 loop spans 14 amino acids. The CDR3 nucleotides are TGTGCCAGCAGCTCGCCGGAGGAGCGTTACGAGCAGTACTTC. Amino acids: CASSSPEERYEQYF.

The rearrangement links TRBV28 to TRBJ2-7; 10 bases align to TRBD1. In germline, CDR1 is MDHEN, CDR2 SYDVKM. J gave up 7 bases and V 6 bases, and 15 bases lay outside the gene matches. This CDR3 contains 16 residues. The chain's CDR3 is CASSTPGTGVRWEQYF. The CDR3 DNA follows: TGTGCCAGCAGCACCCCCGGGACAGGGGTTAGGTGGGAGCAGTACTTC.

This chain connects TRBV25-1 to TRBJ2-1; 7 bases match TRBD1. There are 16 residues in the CDR3. V lost 2 bases, J lost 3 bases, and 7 bases stayed unmatched. Germline lookup yields CDR1 MGHDK and CDR2 SYGVNS. CDR3 amino acids: CASSEVWQGDYNEQFF. The DNA of the CDR3 is TGTGCCAGCAGTGAAGTTTGGCAGGGGGACTACAATGAGCAGTTCTTC.

V and J are TRBV25-1 and TRBJ2-5, with 10 bases identical to TRBD2. The J call may be wrong; the DNA end is better matched by TRBJ2-7. Germline V lookup: CDR1 MGHDK, CDR2 SYGVNS. The CDR3 contains 14 residues. For the CDR3, the DNA is TGTGCCAGCCAGACTAGCGGGCTGAACTACGAGCAGTACTTC. Protein product: CASQTSGLNYEQYF.

This rearrangement joins TRBV27 to TRBJ2-3, with TRBD2 matching 8 bases. The germline CDR1 and CDR2 sequences are MNHEY and SMNVEV (reference sequence). The junction had 8 bases not matched to a gene; V was cut back by 2 bases and J by 1 base. This CDR3 contains 17 residues. The CDR3 loop reads CASSLVGLAGRTDTQYF. CDR3 nucleotides: TGTGCCAGCAGTTTAGTGGGTTTAGCGGGGCGCACAGATACGCAGTATTTT.

The gene calls are TRBV5-1 and TRBJ1-4; no clear D gene. The CDR3 runs to 13 residues. Germline CDR1 and CDR2: SGHRS and YFSETQ. V was shortened by 9 bases and J by 5 bases, with 14 bases between the two germline ends. The CDR3 protein is CATGERPNEKLFF. DNA for the CDR3: TGCGCCACCGGGGAGCGACCGAATGAAAAACTGTTTTTT. Full variable domain (rest looked up from reference TRBV5-1 and TRBJ1-4): KAGVTQTPRYLIKTRGQQVTLSCSPISGHRSVSWYQQTPGQGLQFLFEYFSETQRNKGNFPGRFSGRQFSNSRSEMNVSTLELGDSALYLCATGERPNEKLFFGSGTQLSVL.

This chain joins TRBV18 and TRBJ1-5; no reliable D call. Trimming left V 2 bases short and J 0 bases short, with 8 bases between. Germline CDR1 and CDR2: KGHSH and LQKENI. This CDR3 region has 15 residues. CDR3 sequence (DNA): TGTGCCAGCTCACCAACCGGGGTTAGCAATCAGCCCCAGCATTTT. Translating gives CASSPTGVSNQPQHF.

The chain combines TRBV6-1 with TRBJ1-2; possible D gene TRBD1, 6 bases. The length of the CDR3 is 13 residues. The germline V and J ends were trimmed by 4 bases and 8 bases, with 14 bases remaining between them. Germline lookup yields CDR1 MNHNS and CDR2 SASEGT. The chain's CDR3 is CASSAQTGSGYTF. The CDR3 DNA reads as TGTGCCAGCAGTGCTCAAACAGGGTCCGGCTACACCTTC.

This rearrangement joins TRBV5-4 to TRBJ2-5; 12 bases align to TRBD1. There are 17 residues in the CDR3. Germline V gene data show CDR1 as SGHNT and CDR2 as YYREEE (reference sequence). After removal of 5 bases from V and 4 bases from J, the junction contained 12 bases not matched to a gene. CDR3 sequence reads: CASRSGTGGDWRETQYF. DNA of the CDR3: TGTGCCAGCAGATCGGGGACAGGGGGCGATTGGAGAGAGACCCAGTACTTC.